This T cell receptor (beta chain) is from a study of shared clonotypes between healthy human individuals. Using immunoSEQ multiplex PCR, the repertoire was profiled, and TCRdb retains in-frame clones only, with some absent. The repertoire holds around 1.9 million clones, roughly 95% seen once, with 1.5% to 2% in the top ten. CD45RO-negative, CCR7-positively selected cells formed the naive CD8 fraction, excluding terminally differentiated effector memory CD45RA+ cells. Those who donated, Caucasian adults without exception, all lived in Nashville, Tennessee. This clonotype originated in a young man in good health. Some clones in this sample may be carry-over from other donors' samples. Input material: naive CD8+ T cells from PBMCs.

CDR3 in amino acids: CASSPLEGTGYTF. CDR3 coding DNA: TGCGCCAGCAGCCCCCTTGAGGGTACTGGCTACACCTTC. The genes are TRBV4-3 and TRBJ1-2, with unresolved D. The CDR3 is 13 amino acids. The germline V gene encodes CDR1 LGHNA and CDR2 YSLEER. Deletions cut 4 bases from V and 7 bases from J, with 13 bases between.